Below are 21 T cell receptor beta chains sequenced from a single sample in a study of CD8 T cells in ankylosing spondylitis. Study results and caveats: Ankylosing spondylitis blood seemed to carry a telltale TCR beta motif made of roughly 8 highly homologous variants.

For these receptors, no antigen is known. In TCRdb, the 5' RACE reads were re-called with MiXCR into one record per CDR3 protein. The data show roughly 670,000 distinct CDR3 sequences, with around 20% seen just once and over 15% held by the top ten. The sample comprised blood, either unsorted or a sorted T cell fraction (not recorded which). The receptor source for this set is a male donor with ankylosing spondylitis.

This clonotype turned up a few times. The chain combines TRBV20-1 with TRBJ1-3; tentative D call: TRBD1 (5 bases). Germline V lookup: CDR1 DFQATT, CDR2 SNEGSKA (reference sequence). There are 15 residues in the CDR3. Trimming took off 5 bases at V and 0 bases at J, with 14 bases between the two ends. CDR3 residues: CSAPRDGNSGNTIYF. The DNA of the CDR3 is TGCAGTGCTCCCCGGGACGGAAACTCTGGAAACACCATATATTTT.

The genes are TRBV29-1 and TRBJ1-2, with D uncertain. The CDR3 extends over 13 amino acids. The germline V gene encodes CDR1 SQVTM and CDR2 ANQGSEA. V lost 6 bases and J lost 0, with 11 bases in between. CDR3 region: CSVPPSANYGYTF. In DNA form, the CDR3 reads TGCAGCGTCCCCCCATCAGCTAACTATGGCTACACCTTC.

This chain connects TRBV7-2 to TRBJ2-3, with 7 bases fitting TRBD2. Trimming took 1 base from V and 2 from J; bases not matched to a gene: 3. The CDR3 contains 15 residues. Germline CDR1 and CDR2: SGHTA and FQGNSA. CDR3 coding DNA: TGTGCCAGCAGCTTAGGACTAGCCCTCACAGATACGCAGTATTTT. It is translated as CASSLGLALTDTQYF.

This clonotype was found a few times. The chain links TRBV5-1 to TRBJ2-1, with 9 bases lining up with TRBD2. Germline CDR1 is SGHRS and CDR2 is YFSETQ. The CDR3 covers 16 residues. The junction had 10 bases not matched to a gene; V was cut back by 4 bases and J by 5 bases. CDR3 sequence reads: CASSPRLAESNNEQFF. The CDR3 coding sequence is TGCGCCAGCAGCCCTAGACTAGCGGAAAGCAACAATGAGCAGTTCTTC. Using reference TRBV5-1 and TRBJ2-1 for the parts outside the CDR3, the full variable domain is KAGVTQTPRYLIKTRGQQVTLSCSPISGHRSVSWYQQTPGQGLQFLFEYFSETQRNKGNFPGRFSGRQFSNSRSEMNVSTLELGDSALYLCASSPRLAESNNEQFFGPGTRLTVL.

In this sample, this clonotype turned up a few times. The rearrangement uses TRBV9 and TRBJ1-2; D gene unclear. Germline values: CDR1 SGDLS, CDR2 YYNGEE. Trimming stripped 0 bases from V and 1 base from J, with 10 bases between. This CDR3 has 15 amino acids. CDR3 loop: CASSVGVSYNYGYTF. CDR3 sequence (DNA): TGTGCCAGCAGCGTAGGGGTCAGTTATAACTATGGCTACACCTTC.

The chain combines TRBV30 with TRBJ2-5, with D perhaps TRBD2 (6 bases). The CDR3 is made up of 14 amino acids. Germline lookup yields CDR1 GTSNPN and CDR2 SVGIG (reference sequence). V was clipped by 2 bases and J by 9 bases, with 19 bases between them. The CDR3 sequence is CAWSSDTWSGAQYF. CDR3 DNA: TGTGCCTGGAGTTCAGACACTTGGTCGGGGGCCCAGTACTTC. Based on the CDR3 plus reference TRBV30 and TRBJ2-5, the full variable domain is SQTIHQWPATLVQPVGSPLSLECTVEGTSNPNLYWYRQAAGRGLQLLFYSVGIGQISSEVPQNLSASRPQDRQFILSSKKLLLSDSGFYLCAWSSDTWSGAQYFGPGTRLLVL.

In DNA, the CDR3 is TGTGCCAGCAGTGAAGCGCTGGGGGGAGTGAGCGGGGAGCTGTTTTTT. It encodes CASSEALGGVSGELFF. V usage is TRBV2 and J usage is TRBJ2-2; a possible D gene is TRBD2 (6 bases). Per germline, CDR1 SNHLY and CDR2 FYNNEI. The V gene lost 0 bases and the J gene lost 7 bases, with 15 bases spanning the gap. The CDR3 length is 16 residues.

There are many counts of this clonotype. V usage is TRBV28 and J usage is TRBJ2-5; maybe TRBD1 (6 bases). The CDR3 extends over 12 amino acids. Germline V gives CDR1 MDHEN, CDR2 SYDVKM. V was trimmed by 6 bases and J by 3 bases, leaving 8 bases between them. CDR3 in DNA: TGTGCCAGCAGGTCAGGGGAAGAGACCCAGTACTTC. Translation gives CASRSGEETQYF.

This rearrangement joins TRBV5-1 to TRBJ1-2; a weak D match, TRBD1 (5 bases). V was trimmed by 4 bases and J by 8 bases, leaving 18 bases between them. This CDR3 is 14 amino acids long. Germline V gene sequence: CDR1 SGHRS, CDR2 YFSETQ. CDR3 coding DNA: TGCGCCAGCAGCCCCCGGGACGGCACTGGGGGCTACACCTTC. It specifies CASSPRDGTGGYTF.

V and J are TRBV11-3 and TRBJ1-2; no clear D. CDR1 and CDR2 (germline): SGHNT, YENEEA. Trimming left V 5 bases short and J 6 bases short, with 16 bases between. The CDR3 is made up of 14 amino acids. The chain's CDR3 is CASSIPPGLDGYTF. In nucleotides, the CDR3 is TGTGCCAGCAGCATACCTCCTGGACTAGATGGCTACACCTTC.

This clonotype was observed once. The J gene is TRBJ2-1, the V gene TRBV30; perhaps TRBD1 as D (5 bases). Trimming removed 4 bases from V and 9 bases from J, with 16 bases in between. The germline V gene encodes CDR1 GTSNPN and CDR2 SVGIG (reference sequence). The CDR3 loop spans 13 amino acids. CDR3 sequence (DNA): TGTGCCTGGACAGGGTCATGGCTGGGTGAGCAGTTCTTC. Translating it yields CAWTGSWLGEQFF.

This clonotype was detected only a few times. The chain links TRBV5-1 to TRBJ2-7; 8 positions agree with TRBD2. The CDR3 has 13 residues. The V and J ends lost 5 bases and 1 base, in that order; junction bases with no gene match: 2. Germline CDR1 reads SGHRS; CDR2 reads YFSETQ. The CDR3 coding sequence is TGCGCCAGCAGGGAGCGGGAGTCCTACGAGCAGTACTTC. It translates to CASRERESYEQYF.

V usage is TRBV20-1 and J usage is TRBJ2-7; a weak D match, TRBD1 (5 bases). Per the germline V gene, CDR1 is DFQATT and CDR2 is SNEGSKA (reference sequence). The V and J ends lost 6 bases and 0 bases respectively, with 27 bases between them. The CDR3 runs 18 residues. CDR3 amino acids: CSALIIRPRASVSYEQYF. CDR3 nucleotide sequence: TGCAGTGCCCTCATAATCCGGCCCAGGGCATCCGTCTCCTACGAGCAGTACTTC.

V and J are TRBV14 and TRBJ2-5; D is unclear. Germline V gene lookup returns CDR1 SGHDN and CDR2 FVKESK. With 0 bases removed from V and 5 bases from J, the gap between germline ends came to 10 bases. The length of the CDR3 is 14 residues. CDR3 residues: CASSQDIRGETQYF. CDR3 nucleotide sequence: TGTGCCAGCAGCCAAGATATCCGAGGCGAGACCCAGTACTTC. The whole variable domain, filled in from reference TRBV14 and TRBJ2-5, reads EAGVTQFPSHSVIEKGQTVTLRCDPISGHDNLYWYRRVMGKEIKFLLHFVKESKQDESGMPNNRFLAERTGGTYSTLKVQPAELEDSGVYFCASSQDIRGETQYFGPGTRLLVL.

This clonotype was counted only a few times. This chain uses TRBV6-2 or TRBV6-3 with TRBJ2-1, with 9 bases identical to TRBD2. The length of the CDR3 is 15 residues. Per germline, CDR1 MNHEY and CDR2 SVGEGT. The junction had 8 bases not matched to a gene; V was cut back by 1 base and J by 10 bases. In nucleotides, the CDR3 is TGTGCCAGCAGTTACTTTCTAGCGGGACTATCGGAGCAGTTCTTC. This encodes CASSYFLAGLSEQFF.

This clonotype was picked up many times. The V gene is TRBV9, the J gene TRBJ2-1; unclear D gene. Germline-derived CDR1 and CDR2 are SGDLS and YYNGEE. The CDR3 spans 17 residues. With 4 bases removed from V and 0 bases from J, the gap between germline ends came to 17 bases. The CDR3 DNA follows: TGTGCCAGCAGCCCCCTGAATCTAAGGAGCTCCTACAATGAGCAGTTCTTC. It codes for CASSPLNLRSSYNEQFF.

This clonotype appeared a few times. CDR3 coding DNA: TGTGCCACCAGCAGATCCCCCGGGGGGACGTTAACCATCAATGAGCAGTTCTTC. Its protein is CATSRSPGGTLTINEQFF. The J gene is TRBJ2-1, the V gene TRBV15; 7 bases fit TRBD2. The V gene's germline CDR1 is LNHNV and CDR2 YYDKDF (reference sequence). J gave up 6 bases and V 2 bases, and 16 bases lay outside the gene matches. The length of the CDR3 is 18 residues.

This clonotype was observed a handful of times. The CDR3 nucleotides are TGTGCCAGCAGCGCGACCAGGGTGAACACTGAAGCTTTCTTT. Encoded protein: CASSATRVNTEAFF. J is TRBJ1-1 and V is TRBV2; possible D gene TRBD1, 5 bases. Germline CDR1 and CDR2: SNHLY and FYNNEI. The ends were cut back, 6 bases at V and 0 bases at J, with 11 bases in the middle. CDR3 length: 14 amino acids.

This clonotype came up a few times. The chain carries TRBV5-1 and TRBJ2-7; 7 positions match TRBD1. Germline assignment: CDR1 SGHRS and CDR2 YFSETQ. The CDR3 contains 15 residues. V lost 4 bases, J lost 3 bases, and 10 bases stayed unmatched. Here the CDR3 DNA reads TGCGCCAGCAGCCCGGGACAGCCCACTATCTACGAGCAGTACTTC. Amino acid sequence: CASSPGQPTIYEQYF.

The chain couples TRBV20-1 to TRBJ2-1; 11 bases map to TRBD2. This CDR3 contains 14 residues. J was trimmed by 6 bases and V by 0 bases; bases with no gene match: 1. Germline CDR1 is DFQATT and CDR2 is SNEGSKA (reference sequence). CDR3 residues: CSARDSGRANEQFF. The CDR3 bases are TGCAGTGCTAGAGATAGCGGGAGGGCCAATGAGCAGTTCTTC.

The genes are TRBV30 and TRBJ1-1; 7 bases align to TRBD1. The CDR3 length is 12 residues. The germline CDR1 and CDR2 sequences are GTSNPN and SVGIG (reference sequence). The V gene end was trimmed by 8 bases and the J gene end by 6 bases; junction bases not matched to a gene: 9. The CDR3 sequence is CAQTGVSAEAFF. In nucleotides, the CDR3 is TGTGCCCAAACAGGGGTCTCGGCTGAAGCTTTCTTT.